This T cell receptor (beta chain) was sequenced for a study of blood T cells in healthy people across ages. Germline V CDR1 and CDR2: SNHLY, FYNNEI. The V and J ends lost 1 base and 4 bases, in that order; junction bases with no gene match: 9. The CDR3 has 16 amino acids. This clonotype was picked up a small number of times. Combining a sample-barcoded 5' primer with a J-beta primer mix, a second PCR ran for about 7 to 11 cycles. Tags on each cDNA molecule came from a template-switch adaptor with 12 random nucleotides. TCRdb passed the 5' RACE reads through MiXCR, listing each CDR3 protein once. The sample carries 700,000 or so distinct CDR3 sequences, 40% to 45% recorded once.

The chain couples TRBV2 to TRBJ2-7; 8 bases align to TRBD2. The receptor comes from a man older than 75 in good health. Material for sequencing was blood. In DNA form, the CDR3 reads TGTGCCAGCAGTGAAGAGGCTATAGCGGGAAAATACGAGCAGTACTTC. Translating it yields CASSEEAIAGKYEQYF.